This TCR beta chain was documented in a study of cytomegalovirus exposure and HLA in healthy donors (TCRdb year 2017). A note on the overall study: An earlier analysis of 587 of the donors reported about 280 Gb of sequence data and 117 million unique TCR beta sequences obtained from roughly 180 million T cells. An early release covering roughly 580 HLA-typed donors comprised about 290 gigabases of sequencing data and about 90 million unique TCR sequences. Among the approximately 400 genotyped donors, roughly 80% belonged to the genetic ancestry cluster associated with self-reported Caucasian donors. The study was designed to test whether signatures of past pathogen exposure could be identified by cataloging public T cell receptors. The study profiled the T cell repertoires of about 720 subjects by immunosequencing and related them to cytomegalovirus serostatus. A separate validation cohort of 100 to 150 different subjects was used in addition to the 666-subject first cohort. To predict cytomegalovirus infection status, the study combined high-throughput TCR immunosequencing, statistical association of individual TCRs with disease status, and machine learning. In a later analysis, previously published TCR beta repertoires from about 670 donors were re-analyzed and high-resolution HLA genotyping was added so that TCR occurrence patterns could be studied. In the later analysis, no new phenotypic data were used to find candidate immune exposures; instead, reliance was placed on TCR beta sequences and their occurrence across donors. In an earlier analysis of about 590 of the donors, high-throughput TCR beta sequencing was used to judge whether each TCR beta V gene segment behaved as functional or pseudogenic. Donor age, sex, ethnicity and CMV serostatus were collected together with the repertoire data. A later genetic analysis used genome-wide SNP genotypes for about 55% of the 666 donors, treating that subset as a discovery cohort. Every repertoire in the discovery cohort had been generated on one and the same sequencing platform. HLA typing included class I and class II loci at four-digit resolution. Typing coverage differed by locus: A, B, C, DRB1 and DQB1 were typed in roughly 620-630 donors, DQA1 in around 500, DPA1 in some 600, and DPB1 in roughly 450. A few DR-DQ haplotypes were handled as single units for association and clustering because linkage in the cohort was strong. Among roughly 400 genotyped donors of the cohort, an average of roughly 230,000 unique TCR beta nucleotide sequences was sequenced per donor, of which 15% to 20% were non-productive. Study-wide conclusions, independent of this receptor: A further reported finding was that TCR beta sequences accurately predicted the HLA-A and HLA-B alleles for most subjects in the first cohort. According to a later genetic analysis, donors in an Asian-associated ancestry cluster had fewer N-insertions in productive TCRs than the roughly 670-donor mean. The study listed 164 TCR beta chains as associated with cytomegalovirus. When HLA alleles, especially DR and DQ, strongly co-occurred, attributing TCR associations to individual alleles was difficult. A later analysis found that most CMV-associated TCR beta chains appeared HLA-restricted, with HLA associations seemingly driven largely by CMV exposure. Presence/absence analyses assumed roughly uniform sequencing depth across donors, an assumption that may not hold. Across donors, most TCR sequences were observed very rarely, whereas some public TCRs were present in many individuals. Three of the identified cytomegalovirus-associated TCR beta chains were confirmed in vitro to be specific for cytomegalovirus antigens. The sequencing pipeline was judged likely to have produced a cluster of highly shared sequence variants as a technical artifact. This cohort had only TCR beta chains sequenced, and the lack of alpha or paired-chain data limited which features could be detected. Because counts were too low, around 17 rarely observed V segments, including chromosome 9 orphons, were left out of the earlier analysis of a few hundred of the donors. It was suggested by the authors that the approach could potentially be generalized to other disease states and immunological phenotypes. Specific HLA alleles were associated with over 15,000 TCR beta sequences at a false discovery rate of 0.05 in a later analysis. Because some donors lacked HLA typing at each locus, the association tests relied only on the typed subset. In a later analysis, the rate of TCR association differed among HLA loci, with DRB1 alleles having the most associated TCRs and HLA-C alleles having the fewest. Linkage disequilibrium might explain the correlated functional status among segregating V segments, but an unknown experimental factor could not be excluded. Broadly in line with IMGT annotations, most TCR beta V segments showed up in productive rearrangements about 87% or about 30% of the time in an earlier analysis of several hundred of the donors. In a later analysis, HLA-associated TCR beta chains were found to be more clonally expanded and to have lower generation probabilities than equally common non-associated chains. In a later analysis, several top co-occurrence clusters were reported to appear linked to parvovirus B19, influenza, CMV and Epstein-Barr virus. A later genetic analysis associated a missense DCLRE1C variant with V-gene and J-gene trimming of TCR beta chains, and an independent cohort replicated the association. For the cohort, immune exposure information was limited to CMV serostatus. In both the original and validation cohorts, the classifier was reported to diagnose cytomegalovirus status with high specificity and sensitivity.

Note on this clone: The antigen it binds to is not known. It has no much larger one-base neighbor in the sample; base qualities were not kept.

The cohort was made up of under 800 healthy bone marrow donors. At the time of sampling, every cohort member was nominally healthy, though immune exposures that went unrecorded were likely present. The donor was CMV seronegative and belonged to the group of around 350 seronegative cohort members. Each donor provided a peripheral blood sample, and peripheral blood mononuclear cells were used for TCR beta sequencing. The Qiagen DNeasy Blood Extraction Kit was used to extract genomic DNA from the blood cell samples. Receptor amplification or capture employed the immunoSEQ multiplex PCR assay. A mixture of 60 forward primers for TCR Vbeta segments and 13 reverse primers for TCR Jbeta segments was used in the multiplex PCR. Amplification of the CDR3 region of rearranged TCR beta genes was performed with a multiplex PCR assay on genomic DNA. On the Illumina HiSeq System, the amplified TCR beta libraries were sequenced as 87-base-pair reads. As for the original processing: Across the 500 to 750 repertoires, a later analysis counted 80 million or so unique TCR beta chains, 8.5 million to 12 million of which were shared by at least two donors. Raw reads were error-corrected and collapsed into unique sequences with a nearest-neighbor algorithm that merged closely related sequences to remove PCR and sequencing errors. Alignment of CDR3 sequences to IMGT reference sequences was used to assign V, D and J gene segments. For a sequence to be retained, a match of at least six nucleotides to both a V gene segment and a J gene segment was required. A rearrangement was called productive if the CDR3 had no stop codons and remained in frame with V and J, and every other rearrangement was called non-productive. Following IMGT convention, CDR3 was defined as the stretch from the second conserved V-encoded cysteine to the conserved J-encoded phenylalanine. The earlier analysis of some 580 of the donors excluded any sequence lacking an unambiguous match to a single V gene segment. In an earlier analysis of approximately 610 of the donors, V segments were called functional above 56.7% productive rearrangements and were called segregating when the between-donor standard deviation exceeded 5%. A statistical classification framework was developed to diagnose cytomegalovirus status using the catalog of TCR beta chain sequences. In a later analysis, TCR nucleotide sequences were compared against IMGT/GENE-DB human TR gene sequences so that V and J genes could be assigned. A later analysis assigned CDR3 sequences and most-parsimonious VDJ recombination scenarios with the TCRdist pipeline. In a later analysis, each TCR beta chain was defined by its CDR3 amino acid sequence together with its V-gene family, and reads without a unique V-gene family were excluded. As a way to deal with suspected cross-contamination and a sequencing artifact, a later analysis dropped nearly 600 nucleotide sequences that were highly shared and had low generation probability. In a later analysis, a clonal expansion index for each public chain was calculated from normalized within-repertoire ranks of inferred template counts. In a later analysis, generation probabilities were computed with a VDJ recombination model fitted to out-of-frame rearrangements, and the resulting probabilities were checked against IGoR. Hypergeometric tests were used in a later analysis to score TCR-TCR, TCR-HLA and TCR-CMV co-occurrence, with a repertoire-size bias correction applied to the TCR pairs. A later analysis estimated false discovery rates by permuting HLA or CMV assignments 20 times. In a later analysis, co-occurring TCRs were grouped using DBSCAN, and TCRdist sequence similarity was added for clustering within HLA-allele-positive subsets. For co-occurrence clustering, repertoires with fewer than 30,000 or more than 120,000 public chains were excluded, along with roughly 5 repertoires with anomalous nucleotide sharing. This is the immuneACCESS table as TCRdb keeps it, with only in-frame sequences that have V and J called. A part of the clones is gone; compared with another copy, unresolved V genes explain less than half, and the rest is unexplained. The D gene and trimming were derived from the DNA, and the V and J assignments and clone size from that table. The sample table holds some 98,000 clones, of which approximately 71% were seen once. The ten most abundant clones make up about 8.3% of the sample.

Material for sequencing was PBMCs. This clonotype originated in a female donor in good health and CMV-seronegative.

The DNA is as follows: TGTGCCAGCAGCCATCGGGACACACAAAAATTTCAGCCCGAGCAGTACTTC. It codes for CASSHRDTQKFQPEQYF. Recombination connected TRBV14 to TRBJ2-5; TRBD1 is possibly the D segment (6 matching bases). The J call could be wrong; TRBJ2-7 is a better fit for the DNA end. CDR1 and CDR2 were assigned from the germline V gene as SGHDN and FVKESK. Taken from cysteine to phenylalanine, the CDR3 has 17 residues. Only the CDR3 portion is preserved as DNA: 51 bases, with reading frame beginning at the first base.